This entry lists 19 T cell receptor beta chains sequenced from one sample in a study of T cell repertoires in cytomegalovirus infection. In TCRdb, the reads were re-called with MiXCR into one record per CDR3 protein. The sample includes around 740,000 distinct CDR3 sequences, 35% of them seen just once. The sequenced sample consisted of PBMCs. The origin of the receptors is a human donor in good health (CMV status not recorded). Some clones in this sample may be carry-over from other donors' samples.

This chain joins TRBV6-1 and TRBJ2-1, with D possibly matching TRBD2 (5 bases). Germline assignment: CDR1 MNHNS and CDR2 SASEGT. The CDR3 length is 13 residues. The V gene lost 6 bases and the J gene lost 4 bases, with 10 bases spanning the gap. CDR3 DNA: TGTGCCAGCAGGGGTCGCGGGTACAATGAGCAGTTCTTC. This translates into CASRGRGYNEQFF.

This clonotype was detected only a few times. V and J are TRBV20-1 and TRBJ2-1; TRBD2 aligns across 9 bases. J gave up 1 base and V 4 bases, and 5 bases lay outside the gene matches. This CDR3 contains 15 residues. From germline, CDR1 is DFQATT and CDR2 SNEGSKA (reference sequence). Written as DNA, the CDR3 is TGCAGTGCTATTTTAGCGGGAGTATCCTACAATGAGCAGTTCTTC. This sequence encodes CSAILAGVSYNEQFF.

As for this clonotype: The conserved closing phenylalanine or tryptophan is absent in this CDR3, likely reflecting a read error. The CDR3 loop reads CASSLGGGGGETQYL. The CDR3 DNA reads TGTGCCAGCAGCTTAGGGGGCGGGGGAGGCGAGACCCAGTACTTG. The V and J genes are TRBV7-2 and TRBJ2-5; 7 bases match TRBD2. Germline loops: CDR1 SGHTA, CDR2 FQGNSA. The CDR3 has 15 amino acids. The junction had 7 bases not matched to a gene; V was cut back by 1 base and J by 5 bases.

The chain recombines TRBV5-1 with TRBJ2-2; the match to TRBD1 covers 8 bases. The CDR3 is 17 residues long. Germline-derived CDR1 and CDR2 are SGHRS and YFSETQ. V lost 1 base and J lost 0; bases outside the gene matches: 5. The CDR3 DNA sequence: TGCGCCAGCAGCTTGCTCATGGGACAGGCGAACACCGGGGAGCTGTTTTTT. Amino acids: CASSLLMGQANTGELFF.

In this sample, this clonotype turned up once. The J gene is TRBJ2-4, the V gene TRBV6-2 or TRBV6-3; no clear D gene. The CDR3 loop spans 13 amino acids. Looked up from germline, CDR1 is MNHEY and CDR2 is SVGEGT. Trimming cost V 4 bases and J 5 bases, with 9 bases left between them. The CDR3 here is CASSLGIQNIQYF. The CDR3 DNA reads as TGTGCCAGCAGTTTGGGAATCCAAAACATTCAGTACTTC.

This chain connects TRBV12-3 or TRBV12-4 to TRBJ1-2; tentatively, D is TRBD1 (6 bases). Trimming removed 3 bases from V and 7 bases from J, with 15 bases in between. The CDR3 contains 14 residues. CDR3 amino acids: CASSFLTGPGGYTF. The CDR3 DNA follows: TGTGCCAGCAGTTTCCTCACAGGGCCTGGTGGCTACACCTTC.

The V gene is TRBV2, the J gene TRBJ2-7; 10 bases agree with TRBD1. V lost 6 bases, J lost 5 bases, and 10 bases stayed unmatched. Germline loops: CDR1 SNHLY, CDR2 FYNNEI. There are 15 residues in the CDR3. CDR3 sequence reads: CASRAGTGVSDEQYF. CDR3 DNA sequence: TGTGCCAGCAGGGCCGGGACAGGGGTGTCGGACGAGCAGTACTTC.

Only a few counts were recorded for this clonotype. The chain uses TRBV7-6 and TRBJ1-2; the match to TRBD1 covers 8 bases. CDR3 length equals 16 residues. CDR1 is SGHVS and CDR2 is FNYEAQ in the germline V gene. After removal of 5 bases from V and 2 bases from J, the junction contained 10 bases not matched to a gene. CDR3 amino acids: CASSNRTGSENYGYTF. The DNA of the CDR3 is TGTGCCAGCAGCAATCGGACAGGGTCTGAGAACTATGGCTACACCTTC.

V usage is TRBV6-1 and J usage is TRBJ2-7; the D gene is possibly TRBD1 (5 bases). The germline V gene encodes CDR1 MNHNS and CDR2 SASEGT. The CDR3 runs 17 residues. V was shortened by 3 bases and J by 2 bases, with 20 bases between the two germline ends. CDR3 DNA sequence: TGTGCCAGCAGTGATCCCTGGCAGGGTTTCCTTCCCTACGAGCAGTACTTC. Translation: CASSDPWQGFLPYEQYF.

This chain joins TRBV7-8 and TRBJ2-1; D possibly uses TRBD1 or TRBD2 (6 bases each). The CDR3 spans 14 residues. V was cut by 4 bases and J by 7 bases, with 14 bases left in between. CDR1 and CDR2 (germline): SGHVS, FQNEAQ. The CDR3 DNA reads as TGTGCCAGCAGCTCAACGGGAGACAGGAATGAGCAGTTCTTC. Translating it yields CASSSTGDRNEQFF. The full variable domain, with the rest looked up from reference TRBV7-8 and TRBJ2-1, is GAGVSQSPRYKVAKRGQDVALRCDPISGHVSLFWYQQALGQGPEFLTYFQNEAQLDKSGLPSDRFFAERPEGSVSTLKIQRTQQEDSAVYLCASSSTGDRNEQFFGPGTRLTVL.

The chain links TRBV4-2 to TRBJ2-6, with TRBD1 identical over 7 bases. This CDR3 comprises 21 residues. The junction had 18 bases not matched to a gene; V was cut back by 1 base and J by 3 bases. The V gene's germline CDR1 is LGHNA and CDR2 YNFKEQ. CDR3: CASSQVQGTTGLKSGANVLTF. The CDR3 nucleotides read TGTGCCAGCAGCCAAGTCCAAGGGACGACAGGGCTGAAAAGTGGGGCCAACGTCCTGACTTTC.

This clonotype was observed at least ten times. This chain links TRBV7-2 with TRBJ1-1; possible D gene TRBD1, 5 bases. CDR1 is SGHTA and CDR2 is FQGNSA in the germline V gene. The CDR3 runs to 16 residues. V lost 5 bases and J lost 8, with 24 bases in between. The CDR3 bases are TGTGCCAGCAGCCCCAGGTTCGGGGCAGGGAGGAAAGAAGCTTTCTTT. Protein sequence: CASSPRFGAGRKEAFF.

The chain couples TRBV6-4 to TRBJ2-1, with 10 bases fitting TRBD2. With 4 bases clipped from V and 2 bases from J, the junction kept 2 bases outside the gene matches. The germline gives CDR1 MRHNA, CDR2 SNTAGT. The CDR3 totals 15 residues. The CDR3 region has the DNA TGTGCCAGCAGTGCACTAGCGGGAACCTACAATGAGCAGTTCTTC. Translation gives CASSALAGTYNEQFF.

The genes are TRBV2 and TRBJ2-7; the D gene is possibly TRBD2 (5 bases). Trimming pared 4 bases from V and 2 bases from J, leaving 15 bases between. This CDR3 is 15 amino acids long. The V gene's germline CDR1 is SNHLY and CDR2 FYNNEI. CDR3 DNA sequence: TGTGCCAGCAGTGTTGCCAGCGGCCACACCTACGAGCAGTACTTC. This codes for CASSVASGHTYEQYF. The full variable domain, in which reference TRBV2 and TRBJ2-7 provide the parts outside the CDR3, is EPEVTQTPSHQVTQMGQEVILRCVPISNHLYFYWYRQILGQKVEFLVSFYNNEISEKSEIFDDQFSVERPDGSNFTLKIRSTKLEDSAMYFCASSVASGHTYEQYFGPGTRLTVT.

In DNA form, the CDR3 reads TGTGCCAGCAGCCCAACTAGCGGGGAGGAGCAGTATTTT. Translation: CASSPTSGEEQYF. The rearrangement links TRBV7-3 to TRBJ2-3; TRBD2 agrees at 10 bases. The germline CDR1 and CDR2 sequences are SGHTA and FQGTGA. This CDR3 region has 13 residues. The ends lost 5 bases at V and 11 bases at J; junction bases unmatched: 7.

This clonotype was seen a handful of times. The chain combines TRBV15 with TRBJ2-1; 15 bases fit TRBD2. This CDR3 spans 19 amino acids. Germline CDR1 is LNHNV and CDR2 is YYDKDF (reference sequence). The V segment lost 0 bases and the J segment 10 bases; nucleotides outside the gene matches: 13. The CDR3 DNA is TGTGCCACCAGCAGAGATCCCATTCCGGGACTAGCGGGAGGAAGAGAGCAGTTCTTC. Translating gives CATSRDPIPGLAGGREQFF.

A few counts support this clonotype. The chain employs TRBV7-9 and TRBJ2-5; D might be TRBD1 or TRBD2, each matching 6 bases. The CDR3 extends over 16 amino acids. V was shortened by 2 bases and J by 3 bases, with 16 bases between the two germline ends. The germline gives CDR1 SEHNR, CDR2 FQNEAQ (reference sequence). CDR3 amino acids: CASSLSSLGGKETQYF. CDR3 DNA sequence: TGTGCCAGCAGCTTATCCAGTTTGGGGGGCAAAGAGACCCAGTACTTC.

J is TRBJ2-1 and V is TRBV7-2, with TRBD2 matching 9 bases. The CDR3 has 17 residues. From germline, CDR1 is SGHTA and CDR2 FQGNSA. Trimming took 3 bases from V and 0 from J; bases not matched to a gene: 6. The CDR3 DNA follows: TGTGCCAGCAGCTTTCCTCTAGCGGGATACTCCTACAATGAGCAGTTCTTC. It is translated as CASSFPLAGYSYNEQFF.

The genes are TRBV6-1 and TRBJ2-3, with D perhaps TRBD1 (5 bases). The V gene lost 2 bases and the J gene lost 2 bases, with 14 bases spanning the gap. CDR1 is MNHNS, CDR2 SASEGT, per germline. This CDR3 is built from 16 residues. The CDR3 loop reads CASSEYGARTTDTQYF. CDR3 DNA sequence: TGTGCCAGCAGTGAATATGGGGCGAGAACCACAGATACGCAGTATTTT.